This T cell receptor beta chain was sequenced in a study of T cell repertoires in ileal Crohn's disease. Method: immunoSEQ multiplex PCR; TCRdb's copy keeps in-frame clones and lacks some. This table has approximately 17,000 clones, around 78% appearing once. Looked up from germline, CDR1 is SGHRS and CDR2 is YFSETQ. The germline V and J ends were trimmed by 4 bases and 0 bases, with 7 bases remaining between them. The CDR3 is made up of 13 amino acids. The sample comprised ileal tissue. This receptor was obtained from an adult with Crohn's disease. The gene calls are TRBV5-1 and TRBJ1-2; D gene uncertain. The CDR3 sequence is CASSDTANYGYTF. DNA for the CDR3: TGCGCCAGCAGCGATACAGCTAACTATGGCTACACCTTC.